Below, one TCR beta chain is given with its context. Its antigen remains unidentified. Base qualities are missing; no much larger clone stands one base away. The data derive from a study of cytomegalovirus exposure and HLA in healthy donors (dated by TCRdb to 2016 to 2017). About the study as a whole: According to an earlier analysis of 450 to 650 of the donors, 150 million to 200 million T cells yielded roughly 110 million unique TCR beta sequences and around 280 Gb of sequence data. An early release that covered several hundred HLA-typed donors contained around 300 gigabases of sequencing data and tens of millions of unique TCR sequences. Of the 300 to 450 genotyped donors, roughly 76% were placed in the genetic ancestry cluster associated with self-reported Caucasian donors. To study patterns of TCR occurrence, a later analysis re-analyzed previously published TCR beta repertoires from 650 to 750 donors and added high-resolution HLA genotyping. Alongside the repertoire data, information on donor age, sex, ethnicity and CMV serostatus was compiled. The study used immunosequencing to profile the T cell repertoires of about 670 subjects and linked those repertoires to cytomegalovirus serostatus. The study was designed to test whether signatures of past pathogen exposure could be identified by cataloging public T cell receptors. All discovery cohort repertoires had been generated using a single sequencing platform. Because of strong linkage in the cohort, five DR-DQ haplotypes were treated as single units for association and clustering. Across 398 genotyped donors of the cohort, an average of about 240,000 unique TCR beta nucleotide sequences per donor were sequenced, and 15% to 20% of those sequences were non-productive. In a later genetic analysis, genome-wide SNP genotypes for about three fifths of the roughly 670 donors were used, and that subset was treated as a discovery cohort. Both class I and class II loci were covered by HLA typing, at four-digit resolution. A separate validation cohort of approximately 120 different subjects was used in addition to the roughly 700-subject first cohort. An earlier analysis of more than 450 of the donors used high-throughput TCR beta sequencing to judge whether each TCR beta V gene segment behaved as functional or pseudogenic. The later analysis used no new phenotypic data to find candidate immune exposures, relying instead on TCR beta sequences and their occurrence across donors. To predict cytomegalovirus infection status, the study brought together high-throughput TCR immunosequencing, statistical association of individual TCRs with disease status, and machine learning. The number of donors typed differed by locus, with roughly 629-640 for A, B, C, DRB1 and DQB1, roughly 550 for DQA1, about 610 for DPA1, and 400 to 490 for DPB1. What the authors observed across the whole study: In a later analysis, several top co-occurrence clusters were reported to appear linked to parvovirus B19, influenza, CMV and Epstein-Barr virus. A later genetic analysis reported fewer N-insertions in productive TCRs among donors in an Asian-associated ancestry cluster than the roughly 700-donor mean. In the study, around 150 TCR beta chains were listed as associated with cytomegalovirus. Cytomegalovirus status was reported to be diagnosed by the classifier with high specificity and sensitivity in both the original and validation cohorts. While some public TCRs were present in many individuals, most TCR sequences turned up only very rarely across donors. In a later genetic analysis, a missense DCLRE1C variant was associated with V-gene and J-gene trimming of TCR beta chains, and the association was replicated in an independent cohort. Some 15 rarely observed V segments, including chromosome 9 orphons, were excluded from the earlier analysis of almost 600 of the donors because counts were too low. In a later analysis, the rate of TCR association differed among HLA loci, with DRB1 alleles having the most associated TCRs and HLA-C alleles having the fewest. In this cohort, only TCR beta chains were sequenced, and detectable features were limited by the absence of alpha or paired-chain data. In a later analysis, HLA-associated TCR beta chains showed more clonal expansion and lower generation probabilities than non-associated chains that were equally common. At a false discovery rate of 0.05, a later analysis linked 16,951 TCR beta sequences to specific HLA alleles. According to the authors, the approach could potentially be generalized to other disease states and immunological phenotypes. Because HLA typing was missing for some donors at each locus, association tests included only the typed subset. Most CMV-associated TCR beta chains appeared to be HLA-restricted in a later analysis, and the HLA associations seemed to be driven largely by CMV exposure. A further reported finding was that TCR beta sequences accurately predicted the HLA-A and HLA-B alleles for most subjects in the first cohort. Some IMGT-functional V segments, including TRBV6-2 and TRBV6-3, could not be told apart with the 87-base-pair reads, so those segments were excluded. A group of highly shared sequence variants was considered likely to be a technical artifact of the sequencing pipeline. Assigning TCR associations to individual alleles was difficult when HLA alleles, especially DR and DQ, strongly co-occurred. Correlated functional status among segregating V segments might be attributable to linkage disequilibrium, but an unknown experimental factor could not be ruled out. Roughly uniform sequencing depth across donors was assumed in presence/absence analyses, although this assumption may not hold. An earlier analysis of around 500 of the donors showed that most TCR beta V segments appeared in productive rearrangements either about 87% or about 30% of the time, which broadly matched IMGT annotations. CMV serostatus was the only immune exposure information available for the cohort. A few of the identified cytomegalovirus-associated TCR beta chains were confirmed in vitro to be specific for cytomegalovirus antigens.

In total, around 600 healthy bone marrow donors made up the cohort. Cohort members were all nominally healthy when sampled, although unrecorded immune exposures were likely present. The donor tested CMV seronegative, placing the donor among the roughly 350 seronegative members of the cohort. Each donor provided a peripheral blood sample, and peripheral blood mononuclear cells were used for TCR beta sequencing. Genomic DNA extraction from the blood cell samples was performed with the Qiagen DNeasy Blood Extraction Kit. V is cut back by 4 bases and J by 0 bases, with 5 bases in the junction unmatched. Per the germline V gene (reference sequence), SGHNT is the CDR1 and YYREEE is the CDR2. CDR3 length: 16 amino acids, cysteine to phenylalanine. Just the 48-base CDR3 DNA is kept, in frame starting at base 1. Library preparation employed the immunoSEQ multiplex PCR assay. For the multiplex PCR, a mixture combining 60 forward primers for TCR Vbeta segments and 13 reverse primers for TCR Jbeta segments was used. The CDR3 region of rearranged TCR beta genes was amplified from genomic DNA by a multiplex PCR assay. Amplified TCR beta libraries were sequenced as 87-base-pair reads on the Illumina HiSeq System. For the original study's pipeline: In a later analysis, tens of millions of unique TCR beta chains were counted across the 650 to 700 repertoires, and about 9.9 million of these chains were shared by at least two donors. Raw reads were error-corrected and collapsed into unique sequences with a nearest-neighbor algorithm that merged closely related sequences to remove PCR and sequencing errors. CDR3 sequences were aligned to IMGT reference sequences to assign V, D and J gene segments. For a sequence to be retained, a match of at least six nucleotides to both a V gene segment and a J gene segment was required. Rearrangements were classified as productive when the CDR3 lacked stop codons and remained in frame with V and J, and all other rearrangements were classified as non-productive. CDR3 was defined according to IMGT convention as the region running from the second conserved V-encoded cysteine to the conserved J-encoded phenylalanine. In an earlier analysis of some 550 of the donors, sequences lacking an unambiguous match to a single V gene segment were excluded. An earlier analysis of fewer than 650 of the donors classified V segments as functional when productive rearrangements were above 56.7% and as segregating when the standard deviation between donors was above 5%. A statistical classification framework was built to diagnose cytomegalovirus status from the catalog of TCR beta chain sequences. A later analysis assigned V and J genes by comparing TCR nucleotide sequences with IMGT/GENE-DB human TR gene sequences. The TCRdist pipeline was used in a later analysis to assign CDR3 sequences and most-parsimonious VDJ recombination scenarios. In a later analysis, every TCR beta chain was defined by the combination of its CDR3 amino acid sequence and its V-gene family, and reads without a unique V-gene family were dropped. In a later analysis, fewer than 600 highly shared, low-generation-probability nucleotide sequences were removed to address suspected cross-contamination and a sequencing artifact. In a later analysis, a clonal expansion index for each public chain was calculated from normalized within-repertoire ranks of inferred template counts. A later analysis computed generation probabilities with a VDJ recombination model fitted to out-of-frame rearrangements, and checked the results against IGoR. In a later analysis, TCR-TCR, TCR-HLA and TCR-CMV co-occurrence was scored with hypergeometric tests, and a repertoire-size bias correction was applied to TCR pairs. In a later analysis, false discovery rates were estimated by permuting HLA or CMV assignments 20 times. A later analysis grouped co-occurring TCRs with DBSCAN, adding TCRdist sequence similarity when clustering within HLA-allele-positive subsets. For co-occurrence clustering, repertoires with fewer than 30,000 or more than 120,000 public chains were excluded, along with about five repertoires with anomalous nucleotide sharing. TCRdb obtained this table from immuneACCESS and retained in-frame rearrangements with V and J assigned. These tables miss some clones; where compared with another copy, unresolved V genes account for less than half of the shortfall, and the remainder is unexplained. Clone size and V and J calls were adopted from that table, with D and trimming inferred from the DNA. The sample table records about 120,000 clones; approximately 86% of these occur just once. Less than 2% of the sample is in the top ten clones.

The sequenced material came from PBMCs. The chain joins TRBV5-4 to TRBJ2-3; 10 central bases correspond to TRBD2. The TCR was taken from a man aged 35-49 years in good health and CMV-seronegative. The encoded CDR3 is CASSRSGGASTDTQYF. DNA sequence: TGTGCCAGCAGCCGAAGCGGGGGGGCCAGCACAGATACGCAGTATTTT. Extended through the reference TRBV5-4 and TRBJ2-3 proteins, this CDR3 yields the full variable domain: ETGVTQSPTHLIKTRGQQVTLRCSSQSGHNTVSWYQQALGQGPQFIFQYYREEENGRGNFPPRFSGLQFPNYSSELNVNALELDDSALYLCASSRSGGASTDTQYFGPGTRLTVL.